This TCR beta chain emerged from a study of PD-1 blockade in classical Hodgkin lymphoma. Study conclusions and caveats: Diminished baseline TCR diversity has been reported in newly diagnosed patients relative to healthy donors. The causes of the repertoire differences, possibly disease activity or prior therapy, remain undefined.

To note about this clone: Its specificity is unknown.

All the patients suffered relapse after autologous stem cell transplantation, and brentuximab vedotin exposure differed. The protocol was immunoSEQ multiplex PCR, while the TCRdb copy is restricted to in-frame clones and leaves out a portion. Of 37,000 or so clones detected, just over 85% appear once; the ten largest clones hold 7% to 8%. This TCR was sampled from a human donor with classical Hodgkin lymphoma. Sequenced material: peripheral blood mononuclear cells (PBMCs), taken before the second cycle of nivolumab.

CDR3: CASSLSVREKLFF. The DNA of the CDR3 is TGTGCCAGCAGCTTAAGTGTTCGTGAAAAACTGTTTTTT. The chain links TRBV13 to TRBJ1-4; D is uncertain. The CDR3 length is 13 residues. V shed 2 bases and J shed 7 bases, with 8 bases lying between them. The germline V gene encodes CDR1 PRHDT and CDR2 FYEKMQ (reference sequence).